One sample yielded the 24 T cell receptor beta chains listed below, sequenced in a study of T cells in Graves' hyperthyroidism and ophthalmopathy (dated by TCRdb to between 2018 and 2021). The receptor library was made with multiplex PCR. The listed sequencing device is Illumina HiSeq 2000. Amplification of TCR beta CDR3 regions was carried out from RNA transcripts. For the first round of RT-PCR on the TCR CDR3, the HTBI primer set was used together with the Qiagen OneStep RT-PCR kit. The public reads were reprocessed in TCRdb via fastp at Q25 and MiXCR, keeping in-frame beta chains. Here each entry gathers all rows of one CDR3 protein and keeps the most common genes and DNA. This sample holds about 770,000 distinct CDR3 sequences; around 19% were observed only once. The top ten constitute approximately 16% of the sample. Specimen: blood. The receptors derive from a woman between 50 and 59 years old with Graves' hyperthyroidism that later progressed to Graves' ophthalmopathy.

Only a few counts were recorded for this clonotype. The genes are TRBV15 and TRBJ1-2, with a possible D match to TRBD1 (6 bases). There are 14 residues in the CDR3. The germline V and J ends were trimmed by 2 bases and 2 bases, with 9 bases remaining between them. Germline V gives CDR1 LNHNV, CDR2 YYDKDF (reference sequence). The CDR3 reads CATSRQGQNYGYTF. The CDR3 coding sequence is TGTGCCACCAGCAGACAAGGACAGAACTATGGCTACACCTTC. Combining the CDR3 with reference TRBV15 and TRBJ1-2 gives the whole variable domain DAMVIQNPRYQVTQFGKPVTLSCSQTLNHNVMYWYQQKSSQAPKLLFHYYDKDFNNEADTPDNFQSRRPNTSFCFLDIRSPGLGDTAMYLCATSRQGQNYGYTFGSGTRLTVV.

The V gene is TRBV11-2, the J gene TRBJ2-1, with 10 bases identical to TRBD1. The junction had 6 bases not matched to a gene; V was cut back by 7 bases and J by 3 bases. The length of the CDR3 is 15 residues. The germline CDR1 and CDR2 sequences are SGHAT and FQNNGV. CDR3 protein: CASNFGTGDYNEQFF. The CDR3 DNA reads TGTGCCAGCAATTTCGGGACAGGGGACTACAATGAGCAGTTCTTC.

The chain uses TRBV11-2 and TRBJ2-2; D possibly matches TRBD1 or TRBD2 (5 bases each). CDR3 length: 18 amino acids. The V end lost 5 bases, the J end lost 0 bases, and 19 bases lay between the germline ends. In germline, CDR1 is SGHAT, CDR2 FQNNGV. This chain's CDR3 is CASSPPQRGLANTGELFF. CDR3 coding DNA: TGTGCCAGCAGCCCACCCCAGAGGGGTTTGGCGAACACCGGGGAGCTGTTTTTT. Together with reference TRBV11-2 and TRBJ2-2, the CDR3 gives the full variable domain: EAGVAQSPRYKIIEKRQSVAFWCNPISGHATLYWYQQILGQGPKLLIQFQNNGVVDDSQLPKDRFSAERLKGVDSTLKIQPAKLEDSAVYLCASSPPQRGLANTGELFFGEGSRLTVL.

The chain carries TRBV12-3 or TRBV12-4 and TRBJ2-2; TRBD1 matches 7 bases. The J segment lost 2 bases and the V segment lost 5 bases, leaving 5 bases of the junction unmatched. The CDR3 extends over 15 amino acids. CDR3 sequence reads: CASSLGDSNTGELFF. CDR3 in DNA: TGTGCCAGCAGTCTCGGGGACAGTAACACCGGGGAGCTGTTTTTT.

In its sample, this clonotype was seen many times. The rearrangement uses TRBV12-3 or TRBV12-4 and TRBJ1-4; D may be TRBD1 (6 bases). The CDR3 covers 14 residues. Trimming pared 3 bases from V and 8 bases from J, leaving 13 bases between. DNA of the CDR3: TGTGCCAGCAGTTTCGACAGGAGGGGCGAAAAACTGTTTTTT. It codes for CASSFDRRGEKLFF.

This clonotype was seen more than once but under ten times. The chain is built from TRBV5-6 and TRBJ2-3; 11 nucleotides align to TRBD2. V gave up 1 base and J gave up 2 bases; unmatched junction bases: 3. The germline CDR1 and CDR2 sequences are SGHDT and YYEEEE. This CDR3 spans 16 amino acids. CDR3 sequence: CASSLTSGGITDTQYF. CDR3 bases: TGTGCCAGCAGCTTGACTAGCGGGGGTATCACAGATACGCAGTATTTT. The full variable domain, completed using reference TRBV5-6 and TRBJ2-3, is DAGVTQSPTHLIKTRGQQVTLRCSPKSGHDTVSWYQQALGQGPQFIFQYYEEEERQRGNFPDRFSGHQFPNYSSELNVNALLLGDSALYLCASSLTSGGITDTQYFGPGTRLTVL.

This chain uses TRBV6-1 with TRBJ2-3, with D possibly matching TRBD1 (6 bases). CDR1 MNHNS and CDR2 SASEGT come from the germline V gene. Trimming stripped 6 bases from V and 2 bases from J, with 12 bases between. This CDR3 has 14 residues. This chain's CDR3 is CASRRRQATDTQYF. In DNA, the CDR3 is TGTGCCAGCAGAAGAAGACAGGCCACAGATACGCAGTATTTT.

V and J are TRBV7-2 and TRBJ2-5; the match to TRBD1 covers 9 bases. Germline V CDR1 and CDR2: SGHTA, FQGNSA. V lost 4 bases, J lost 4 bases, and 10 bases stayed unmatched. The CDR3 extends over 16 amino acids. This chain's CDR3 is CASSSQLGQGGETQYF. The CDR3 DNA reads TGTGCCAGCAGCTCGCAGTTGGGACAGGGAGGAGAGACCCAGTACTTC.

This clonotype was detected many times. The rearrangement joins TRBV30 to TRBJ1-5; 7 bases are a match to TRBD1. The length of the CDR3 is 15 residues. Germline CDR1 GTSNPN, CDR2 SVGIG (reference sequence). The ends lost 5 bases at V and 0 bases at J; junction bases unmatched: 7. The CDR3 coding sequence is TGTGCCTGGGGCCGACAGGGCCCTAGCAATCAGCCCCAGCATTTT. Its protein product is CAWGRQGPSNQPQHF.

In this sample, this clonotype turned up a few times. The CDR3 nucleotides read TGTGCCAGCTCACCGTCGCCTCGGGGTGACTACGAGCAGTACTTC. Its translation: CASSPSPRGDYEQYF. The V call is TRBV18, the J call TRBJ2-7; possibly TRBD2 for D (5 bases). CDR1 is KGHSH and CDR2 is LQKENI in the germline V gene. The CDR3 covers 15 residues. V gave up 3 bases and J gave up 3 bases, with 15 bases separating them.

This clonotype has a handful of counts. The chain couples TRBV7-9 to TRBJ2-1; D gene unclear. This CDR3 is 11 amino acids long. The V gene lost 6 bases and the J gene lost 10 bases, with 10 bases spanning the gap. Looked up from germline, CDR1 is SEHNR and CDR2 is FQNEAQ (reference sequence). The CDR3 region is CASRLQQEQFF. CDR3 sequence (DNA): TGTGCCAGCAGGTTACAGCAGGAGCAGTTCTTC.

This clonotype was seen at least ten times. The chain combines TRBV24-1 with TRBJ2-7; maybe TRBD1 (5 bases). The germline V and J ends were trimmed by 2 bases and 1 base, with 20 bases remaining between them. Per germline, CDR1 KGHDR and CDR2 SFDVKD. The CDR3 runs 18 residues. In DNA form, the CDR3 reads TGTGCCACCAGTGATTCTCTCTCCGCCGACAGAGGATCCTACGAGCAGTACTTC. Its protein is CATSDSLSADRGSYEQYF.

The chain carries TRBV19 and TRBJ2-2, with D perhaps assigned TRBD1 or TRBD2 (5 bases each). Deletions cut 3 bases from V and 6 bases from J, with 17 bases between. The CDR3 runs 16 residues. CDR1 is LNHDA and CDR2 is SQIVND in the germline V gene (reference sequence). CDR3 nucleotide sequence: TGTGCCAGTAGTATGGGGACCGGACTGAGCCCCGGGGAGCTGTTTTTT. Its protein is CASSMGTGLSPGELFF.

This clonotype was detected ten times or more. The chain's CDR3 is CASSQSAAEAFF. CDR3 sequence (DNA): TGTGCCAGCAGCCAAAGCGCGGCTGAAGCTTTCTTT. The chain links TRBV5-5 to TRBJ1-1, with D uncertain. Germline assignment: CDR1 SGHKS and CDR2 YYEKEE (reference sequence). V was cut by 4 bases and J by 6 bases, with 10 bases left in between. This CDR3 has 12 residues.

The V gene is TRBV10-3, the J gene TRBJ1-1; maybe TRBD1 (5 bases). Germline loops: CDR1 ENHRY, CDR2 SYGVKD. This CDR3 region has 16 residues. V was pared by 0 bases and J by 0 bases, with 11 bases between. This CDR3 is CAISESSGKMNTEAFF. As DNA, the CDR3 is TGTGCCATCAGTGAGTCGTCAGGGAAGATGAACACTGAAGCTTTCTTT.

This clonotype was counted ten times or more. This rearrangement joins TRBV3-1 to TRBJ1-1; D possibly corresponds to TRBD1 (5 bases). The CDR3 totals 14 residues. Deletions cut 6 bases from V and 5 bases from J, with 16 bases between. Germline CDR1 LGHDT, CDR2 YNNKEL (reference sequence). CDR3 DNA sequence: TGTGCCAGCAGTTTCGGGGCCCCCGCTACTGAAGCTTTCTTT. This gives the protein CASSFGAPATEAFF.

This clonotype was counted many times. The genes are TRBV5-1 and TRBJ1-5; a weak D match, TRBD1 (5 bases). CDR1 SGHRS and CDR2 YFSETQ come from the germline V gene. V was cut by 4 bases and J by 6 bases, with 20 bases left in between. This CDR3 has 16 amino acids. The DNA for the CDR3 is TGCGCCAGCAGCCTCACCCCGGGACGGGGAGGTCAGCCCCAGCATTTT. Amino acid sequence: CASSLTPGRGGQPQHF.

This clonotype has a count of ten or more. The chain carries TRBV6-5 and TRBJ2-3; D might be TRBD1 or TRBD2, each matching 5 bases. This CDR3 is 16 amino acids long. V was trimmed by 1 base and J by 0 bases, leaving 11 bases between them. Germline lookup yields CDR1 MNHEY and CDR2 SVGAGI. The CDR3: CASSYWDGASTDTQYF. The DNA for the CDR3 is TGTGCCAGCAGTTACTGGGACGGCGCAAGCACAGATACGCAGTATTTT.

Comments on this clonotype: A read error may explain this, as a much larger clone is one base away. The chain has TRBV11-3 and TRBJ2-3, with TRBD2 as a possible D gene (5 bases). Germline CDR1 is SGHNT and CDR2 is YENEEA. The CDR3 is made up of 14 amino acids. CDR3 DNA sequence: TGTGCCGGCAGCTCCCGGACTCTCCCAGATACGCAGTATTTT. Amino acid sequence: CAGSSRTLPDTQYF.

This clonotype was seen repeatedly, ten times or more. The chain employs TRBV3-1 and TRBJ2-1; D is unclear. The CDR3 is 14 amino acids. Per the germline V gene, CDR1 is LGHDT and CDR2 is YNNKEL (reference sequence). V was pared by 0 bases and J by 9 bases, with 12 bases between. CDR3 DNA sequence: TGTGCCAGCAGCCAAGACCGTAGGTATAGTGAGCAGTTCTTC. This sequence encodes CASSQDRRYSEQFF.

This clonotype was picked up many times. The chain combines TRBV9 with TRBJ1-1; possibly TRBD1 for D (5 bases). The length of the CDR3 is 16 residues. Germline assignment: CDR1 SGDLS and CDR2 YYNGEE. Trimming pared 0 bases from V and 0 bases from J, leaving 12 bases between. In DNA form, the CDR3 reads TGTGCCAGCAGCGTAGCTACTGGGGGGATGAACACTGAAGCTTTCTTT. Translated, it gives CASSVATGGMNTEAFF.

On this clonotype itself: Being one base from a much bigger clone, this may be a read error. The genes are TRBV7-9 and TRBJ2-7, with 10 bases matching TRBD1. Trimming at V came to 4 bases and at J to 1 base, leaving 4 bases not matched to a gene. CDR3 length: 15 amino acids. Germline V gene sequence: CDR1 SEHNR, CDR2 FQNEAQ (reference sequence). CDR3 sequence (DNA): TGTGCCAGCAGCTCCGGGACAGGGGCTTCCTACGAGCAGTACTTC. Translating it yields CASSSGTGASYEQYF.

The J gene is TRBJ2-3, the V gene TRBV7-9; TRBD2 might be the D (5 bases). The CDR3 is 15 amino acids. Germline-derived CDR1 and CDR2 are SEHNR and FQNEAQ (reference sequence). The V and J ends lost 8 bases and 1 base respectively, with 16 bases between them. CDR3 sequence (DNA): TGTGCCAGCGGACCGTTGAGGGCCGGCACAGATACGCAGTATTTT. Translated: CASGPLRAGTDTQYF.

Remarks on this clonotype: The junction departs from the called germline gene at one end, perhaps through a read error. The chain links TRBV30 to TRBJ2-7, with 11 bases fitting TRBD1. The CDR3 extends over 14 amino acids. Germline V CDR1 and CDR2: GTSNPN, SVGIG (reference sequence). CDR3: CARSVGTGGYEQYF. Written as DNA, the CDR3 is TGTGCCCGGAGTGTAGGGACAGGGGGGTACGAGCAGTACTTC.